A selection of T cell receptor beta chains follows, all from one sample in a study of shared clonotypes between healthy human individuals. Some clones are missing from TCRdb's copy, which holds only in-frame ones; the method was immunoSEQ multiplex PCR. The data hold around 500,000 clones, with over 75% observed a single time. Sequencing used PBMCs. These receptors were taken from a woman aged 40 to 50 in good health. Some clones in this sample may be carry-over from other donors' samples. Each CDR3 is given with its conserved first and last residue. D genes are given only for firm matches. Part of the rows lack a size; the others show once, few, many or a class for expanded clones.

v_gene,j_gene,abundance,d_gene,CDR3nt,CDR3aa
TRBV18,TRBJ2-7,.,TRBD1,TGTGCCAGCTCACCAGTAGGGGGCTCCGAGCAGTACTTC,CASSPVGGSEQYF
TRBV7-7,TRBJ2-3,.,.,TGTGCTAGCAGCCAGACTTACACAGATACGCAGTATTTT,CASSQTYTDTQYF
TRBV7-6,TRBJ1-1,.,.,TGTGCCAGCAGCAGTCACCTGGCTGAAGCTTTCTTT,CASSSHLAEAFF
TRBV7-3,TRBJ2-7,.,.,TGTGCCAGCAGCTTAAGGGTCGGGCAGCCCTACGAGCAGTACTTC,CASSLRVGQPYEQYF
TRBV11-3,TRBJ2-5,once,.,TGTGCCAGCAGCTTAGTCATAGGGGGGGGTGGCCAAGAGACCCAGTACTTC,CASSLVIGGGGQETQYF
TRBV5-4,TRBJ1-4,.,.,TGTGCCAGCAGCTCCCGCGCCGGGCTGGGTGAAAAACTGTTTTTT,CASSSRAGLGEKLFF
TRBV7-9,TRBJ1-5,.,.,TGTGCCAGCAGCTTGCCGAATCAGCCCCAGCATTTT,CASSLPNQPQHF
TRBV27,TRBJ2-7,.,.,TGTGCCAGCAGTTTATTGGGGGCCCACGAGCAGTACTTC,CASSLLGAHEQYF
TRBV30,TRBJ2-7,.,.,TGTGCCTGGCAGGGAAGGGGAGGCAACGAGCAGTACTTC,CAWQGRGGNEQYF
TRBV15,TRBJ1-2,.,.,TGTGCCACCAGCAGAGATTTAGACGGACTCTATGGCTACACCTTC,CATSRDLDGLYGYTF
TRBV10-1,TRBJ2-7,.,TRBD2,TGCGCCAGCAGTGAAGCGGGAGAGACCTACGAGCAGTACTTC,CASSEAGETYEQYF
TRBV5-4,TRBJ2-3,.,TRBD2,TGTGCCAGCAGATCCCCTAGCGGCACAACAGATACGCAGTATTTT,CASRSPSGTTDTQYF
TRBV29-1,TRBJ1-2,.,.,TGCAGCGTTGATTGGTCGCCCGCTGGCTACACCTTC,CSVDWSPAGYTF
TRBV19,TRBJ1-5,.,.,TGTGCCAGTAGGAGCGGGACTCTTACAAATCAGCCCCAGCATTTT,CASRSGTLTNQPQHF
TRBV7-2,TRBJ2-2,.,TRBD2,TGTGCCAGCAGCTTCGTGGGACTAGCGGGAATGGGGACCGGGGAGCTGTTTTTT,CASSFVGLAGMGTGELFF
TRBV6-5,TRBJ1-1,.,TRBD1,TGTGCCAGCAGGCGAGCAACAGGGGGGGCTGAAGCTTTCTTT,CASRRATGGAEAFF
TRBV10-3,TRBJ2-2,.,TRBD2,TGTGCCATCAGCGAGACCGGACTAGCGGGAGCCGGGGAGCTGTTTTTT,CAISETGLAGAGELFF
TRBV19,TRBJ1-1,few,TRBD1,TGTGCCAGCCAGGACAGGGGCGGTAAGAACACTGAAGCTTTCTTT,CASQDRGGKNTEAFF
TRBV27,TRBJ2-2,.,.,TGTGCCAGCAGCTCGACACCAACCGGGGAGCTGTTTTTT,CASSSTPTGELFF
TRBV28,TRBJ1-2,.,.,TGTGCCAGCAGTTTACCAGGACTGGCCGGGCGTAACTATGGCTACACCTTC,CASSLPGLAGRNYGYTF
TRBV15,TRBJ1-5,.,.,TGTGCCACCAGCAGAACATACAATCAGCCCCAGCATTTT,CATSRTYNQPQHF
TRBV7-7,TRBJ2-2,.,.,TGTGCTAGCAGCTTCGCCGCCCCCGGGAACGCCGGGGAGCTGTTTTTT,CASSFAAPGNAGELFF
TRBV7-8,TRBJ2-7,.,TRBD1,TGTGCCAGCAGCCTGCGGACAGGGCTCCACGAGCAGTACTTC,CASSLRTGLHEQYF
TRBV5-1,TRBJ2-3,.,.,TGCGCCAGCAGCCGGGACGATTATTCCACAGATACGCAGTATTTT,CASSRDDYSTDTQYF
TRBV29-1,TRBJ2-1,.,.,TGCAGCGTTCTCCTCAGAGGGGGGAACTCCTACAATGAGCAGTTCTTC,CSVLLRGGNSYNEQFF
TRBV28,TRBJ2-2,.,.,TGTGCCAGCCAAAACCTCGCCGGGGAGCTGTTTTTT,CASQNLAGELFF
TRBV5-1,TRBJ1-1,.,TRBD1,TGCGCCAGCAGCACGCCCCGGGACAGCGAGCAGAACACTGAAGCTTTCTTT,CASSTPRDSEQNTEAFF
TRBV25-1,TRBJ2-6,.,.,TGTGCCAGCAAAGTGCCCTCTGGGGCCAACGTCCTGACTTTC,CASKVPSGANVLTF
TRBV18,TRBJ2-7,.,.,TGTGCCAGCTCACGGGACGGCGGGACCTACGAGCAGTACTTC,CASSRDGGTYEQYF
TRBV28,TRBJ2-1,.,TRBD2,TGTGCCAGCAGGCCAGCCCCGGGACTAGCGAGAGCGGGAGATTACAATGAGCAGTTCTTC,CASRPAPGLARAGDYNEQFF
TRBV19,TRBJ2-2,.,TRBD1,TGTGCCAGTAGTTGGACAGGGGGCGTCACCGGGGAGCTGTTTTTT,CASSWTGGVTGELFF
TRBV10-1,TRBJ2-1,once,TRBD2,TGCGCCAGCAGTGAGGGGAAAGTGGGGACTAGTGACAATGAGCAGTTCTTC,CASSEGKVGTSDNEQFF
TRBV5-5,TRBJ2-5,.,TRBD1,TGTGCCAGCAGCTACCCGGACAGGGGGATTGTGGAGACCCAGTACTTC,CASSYPDRGIVETQYF
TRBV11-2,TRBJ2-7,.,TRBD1,TGTGCCAGCAGCGCCAGGGGGCTCGATGGGTACGAGCAGTACTTC,CASSARGLDGYEQYF
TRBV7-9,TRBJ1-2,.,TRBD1,TGTGCCAGCAGCGCCCCGGGACAGTTATATGGCTACACCTTC,CASSAPGQLYGYTF
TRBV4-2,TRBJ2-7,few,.,TGTGCCAGCAGCCAAGGTCGGGGAGCGGGTCAGTACGAGCAGTACTTC,CASSQGRGAGQYEQYF
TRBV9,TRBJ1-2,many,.,TGTGCCAGCAGCCCCGGTGGGTTGGATGGCTACACCTTC,CASSPGGLDGYTF
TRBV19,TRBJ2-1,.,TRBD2,TGTGCCAGTAGCACAACTAGCGGGGCCTACAATGAGCAGTTCTTC,CASSTTSGAYNEQFF
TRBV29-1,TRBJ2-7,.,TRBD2,TGCAGCGTTGGGGAGGCGGGAGCCCAATTAAACTTC,CSVGEAGAQLNF
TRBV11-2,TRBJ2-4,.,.,TGTGCCAGCAGCCCCTACTCGGGACTCCTTATGAACATTCAGTACTTC,CASSPYSGLLMNIQYF
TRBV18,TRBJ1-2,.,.,TGTGCCAGCTCACCTCAGGGAAGAGGCCTCTATGGCTACACCTTC,CASSPQGRGLYGYTF
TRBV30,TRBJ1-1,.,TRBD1,TGTGCCTGGGGGACAGGGGACACTGAAGCTTTCTTT,CAWGTGDTEAFF
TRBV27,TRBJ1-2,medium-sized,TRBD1,TGTGCCAGCAGTTTATCGCAGGGGGTGGGCTATGGCTACACCTTC,CASSLSQGVGYGYTF